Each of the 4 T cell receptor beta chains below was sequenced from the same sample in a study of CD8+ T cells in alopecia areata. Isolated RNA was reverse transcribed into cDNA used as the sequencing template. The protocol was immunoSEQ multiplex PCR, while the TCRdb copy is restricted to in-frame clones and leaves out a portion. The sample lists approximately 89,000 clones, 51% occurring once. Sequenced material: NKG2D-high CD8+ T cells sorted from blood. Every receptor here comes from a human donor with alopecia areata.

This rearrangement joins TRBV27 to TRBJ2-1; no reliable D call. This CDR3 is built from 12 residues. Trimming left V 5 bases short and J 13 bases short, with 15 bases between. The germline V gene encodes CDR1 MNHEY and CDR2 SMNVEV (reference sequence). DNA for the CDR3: TGTGCCAGCAGTCCCCCAGGTCTCCTTCAGTTCTTC. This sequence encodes CASSPPGLLQFF.

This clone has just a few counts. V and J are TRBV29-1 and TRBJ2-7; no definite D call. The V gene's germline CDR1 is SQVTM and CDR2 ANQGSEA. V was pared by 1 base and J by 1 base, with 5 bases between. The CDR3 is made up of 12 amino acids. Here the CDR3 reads CSVEGQSYEQYF. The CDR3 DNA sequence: TGCAGCGTTGAAGGGCAGTCCTACGAGCAGTACTTC.

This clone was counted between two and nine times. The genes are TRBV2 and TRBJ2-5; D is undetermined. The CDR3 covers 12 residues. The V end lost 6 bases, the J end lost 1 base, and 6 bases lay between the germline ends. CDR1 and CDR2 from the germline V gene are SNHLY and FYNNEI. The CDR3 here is CASSRFQETQYF. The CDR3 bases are TGTGCCAGCAGCCGGTTCCAAGAGACCCAGTACTTC.

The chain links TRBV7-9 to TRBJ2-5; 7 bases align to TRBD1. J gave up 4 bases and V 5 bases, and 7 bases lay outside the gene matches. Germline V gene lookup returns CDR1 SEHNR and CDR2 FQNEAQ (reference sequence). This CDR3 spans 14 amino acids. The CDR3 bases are TGTGCCAGCAGCCCAGGGGGAATCGGAGAGACCCAGTACTTC. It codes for CASSPGGIGETQYF.